What follows is one TCR beta chain and its context. The CDR3 totals 15 residues. Per germline, CDR1 SGHRS and CDR2 YFSETQ. V lost 4 bases, J lost 0 bases, and 11 bases lay in between. The sample comes from a study of blood T cell repertoires in COVID-19. About the study: Some COVID-19 samples were acute and others convalescent; all came from the United States, Italy and Spain. In each case, the material was cDNA or gDNA derived from T cells, B-cell-depleted T cells, or PBMCs.

In the authors' methods: How many nucleated cells were present was estimated from reference gene primer amplification. The protocol was immunoSEQ multiplex PCR, while the TCRdb copy is restricted to in-frame clones and leaves out a portion. For V, J and clone size, that table is used; D and trimming come from the DNA. The data show more than 300,000 clones, around nine tenths seen once. The chain employs TRBV5-1 and TRBJ1-3; D perhaps matches TRBD1 (6 bases). Material: peripheral blood. This clonotype was obtained from a woman between 18 and 29 years old who had recovered from COVID-19. CDR3 coding DNA: TGCGCCAGCAGCGGGGGACAATACTCTGGAAACACCATATATTTT. Translated, it gives CASSGGQYSGNTIYF.